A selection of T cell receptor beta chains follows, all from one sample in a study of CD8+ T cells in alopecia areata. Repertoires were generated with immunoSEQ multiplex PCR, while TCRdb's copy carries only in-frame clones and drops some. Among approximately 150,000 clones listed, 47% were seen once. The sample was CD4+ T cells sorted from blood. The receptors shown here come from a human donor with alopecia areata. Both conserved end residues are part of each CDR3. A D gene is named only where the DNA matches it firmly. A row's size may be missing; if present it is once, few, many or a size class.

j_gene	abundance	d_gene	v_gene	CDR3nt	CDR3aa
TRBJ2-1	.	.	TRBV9	TGTGCCAGCAGCGTAGCGGGAGCTTACAATGAGCAGTTCTTC	CASSVAGAYNEQFF
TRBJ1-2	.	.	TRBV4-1	TGCGCCAGCAGCCAAGGGTCCGGGGGACACCGTGGCTACACCTTC	CASSQGSGGHRGYTF
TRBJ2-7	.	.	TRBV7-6	TGTGCCAGCAGCTTAGAGACAGGAGCGACCTACGAGCAGTACTTC	CASSLETGATYEQYF
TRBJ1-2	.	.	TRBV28	TGTGCCAGCAGTTTTGGGGGTCCGAGTTATGGCTACACCTTC	CASSFGGPSYGYTF
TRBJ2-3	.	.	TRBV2	TGTGCCAGCAGTGATCCCGGGGGTCGGACAGATACGCAGTATTTT	CASSDPGGRTDTQYF
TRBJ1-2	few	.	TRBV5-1	TGCGCCAGCAGCTCCGCGGGGTTCTATGGCTACACCTTC	CASSSAGFYGYTF
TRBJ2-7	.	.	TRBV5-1	TGCGCCAGCAGCTTGGGGACAGCCCTACCCGAGCAGTACTTC	CASSLGTALPEQYF
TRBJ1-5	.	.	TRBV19	TGTGCCAGTACTCTTATAGGTGGCAGTAATCAGCCCCAGCATTTT	CASTLIGGSNQPQHF
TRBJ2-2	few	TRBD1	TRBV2	TGTGCCAGCAGTGTCGACAGGGCATACACCGGGGAGCTGTTTTTT	CASSVDRAYTGELFF
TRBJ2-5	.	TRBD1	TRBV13	TGTGCCAGCAGCGCTCTACAGGGGGCGATCTTGGAGACCCAGTACTTC	CASSALQGAILETQYF
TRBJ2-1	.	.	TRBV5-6	TGTGCCAGCAGCTTGGTAGGGTTGGAACCCTACAATGAGCAGTTCTTC	CASSLVGLEPYNEQFF
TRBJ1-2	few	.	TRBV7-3	TGTGCCAGCAGCTTAGGGGGGGCTTTTTACTATGGCTACACCTTC	CASSLGGAFYYGYTF
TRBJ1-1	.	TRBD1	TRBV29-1	TGCAGCGTTGAGGACAGGACAGAAGTGAACACTGAAGCTTTCTTT	CSVEDRTEVNTEAFF
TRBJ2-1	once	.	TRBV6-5	TGTGCCAGCAGTACCATGTGGGAGCAGTTCTTC	CASSTMWEQFF
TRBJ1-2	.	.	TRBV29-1	TGCAGCGTCCAAAGACAGATTAATCCCAACTATGGCTACACCTTC	CSVQRQINPNYGYTF
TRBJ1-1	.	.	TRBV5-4	TGTGCCAGCAGCTTGTCCCTCACAGATTTTACGGCTTTCTTT	CASSLSLTDFTAFF
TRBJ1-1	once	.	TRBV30	TGTGCCTGGAGTGACCGGGTGGACACTGAAGCTTTCTTT	CAWSDRVDTEAFF
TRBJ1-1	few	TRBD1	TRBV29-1	TGCAGCGTAGCCAGGGGGACTGACACTGAAGCTTTCTTT	CSVARGTDTEAFF
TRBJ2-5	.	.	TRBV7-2	TGTGCCAGCAGCTTGGCGGCAGCCCAAGAGACCCAGTACTTC	CASSLAAAQETQYF
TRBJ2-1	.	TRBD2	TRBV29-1	TGCAGCGTTGGGGCGGGACTAGCGGGGGTCAATGAGCAGTTCTTC	CSVGAGLAGVNEQFF
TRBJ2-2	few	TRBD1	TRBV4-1	TGCGCCAGCAGCCAGTCAGGGGGCGCGGGGACCGGGGAGCTGTTTTTT	CASSQSGGAGTGELFF
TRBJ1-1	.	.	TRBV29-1	TGCAGCGTGGTTAGGGACGGGAACACTGAAGCTTTCTTT	CSVVRDGNTEAFF
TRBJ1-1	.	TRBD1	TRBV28	TGTGCCAGCAGGAGGACAGGGAACACTGAAGCTTTCTTT	CASRRTGNTEAFF
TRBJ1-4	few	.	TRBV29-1	TGCAGCGTTCGCAGGGGTGAAAAACTGTTTTTT	CSVRRGEKLFF
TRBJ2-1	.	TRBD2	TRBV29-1	TGCAGCGTTGCACAGCGCGGGGGCTCCTACAATGAGCAGTTCTTC	CSVAQRGGSYNEQFF
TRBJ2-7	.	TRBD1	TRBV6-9	TGTGCCCGGCGGGACAGGGGCCACGAGCAGTACTTC	CARRDRGHEQYF
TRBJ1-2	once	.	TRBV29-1	TGCAGCGTTTCCGGACAGAACTATGGCTACACCTTC	CSVSGQNYGYTF
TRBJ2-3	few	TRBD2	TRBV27	TGTGCCAGCAGTGCACGACTAGCGGGAGGTTTCGATACGCAGTATTTT	CASSARLAGGFDTQYF
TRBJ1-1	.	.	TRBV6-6	TGTGCCAGCAGTGCGAGCACAGCGAACACTGAAGCTTTCTTT	CASSASTANTEAFF
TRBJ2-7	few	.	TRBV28	TGTGCCAGCAGTCAGGTGGTGCAGTACTTC	CASSQVVQYF
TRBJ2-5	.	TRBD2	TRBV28	TGTGCCAGCAGTTTTAGAGGGAGGGCCCCCCAGTACTTC	CASSFRGRAPQYF
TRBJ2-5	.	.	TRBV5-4	TGTGCCAGCAGCCTCCCCAAGGAGACCCAGTACTTC	CASSLPKETQYF
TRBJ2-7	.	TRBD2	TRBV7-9	TGTGCCAGCAGTTCGACTAGCGGGAACACCTACGAGCAGTACTTC	CASSSTSGNTYEQYF
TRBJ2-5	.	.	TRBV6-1	TGTGCCAGCACCCTAGCACGAGAGACCCAGTACTTC	CASTLARETQYF
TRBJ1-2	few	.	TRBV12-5	TGTGCTAGTGGTCCTAACTATGGCTACACCTTC	CASGPNYGYTF
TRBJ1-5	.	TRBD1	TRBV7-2	TGTGCCAGCAGCGAATCCGGGACAGGGGTTCAGCCCCAGCATTTT	CASSESGTGVQPQHF
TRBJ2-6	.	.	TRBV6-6	TGTGCCAGCAGTTACCTTCCCAGGGCTGGGGCCAACGTCCTGACTTTC	CASSYLPRAGANVLTF
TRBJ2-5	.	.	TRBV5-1	TGCGCCAGCAGCTTTTCAGCTCTCCGGGAGACCCAGTACTTC	CASSFSALRETQYF
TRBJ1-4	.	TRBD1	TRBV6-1	TGTGCCAGCAGGGTCGGACAGGGCCCAGAAAAACTGTTTTTT	CASRVGQGPEKLFF
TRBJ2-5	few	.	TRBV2	TGTGCCAGCAGTGGGCAGGATGCAGAGACCCAGTACTTC	CASSGQDAETQYF
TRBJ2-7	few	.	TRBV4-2	TGTGCCAGCAGCCAAAACGCAGGGGGGGCCTCCTACGAGCAGTACTTC	CASSQNAGGASYEQYF
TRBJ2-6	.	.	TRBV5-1	TGCGCCAGCAGCTTGGCCGTATCCGGGGCCAACGTCCTGACTTTC	CASSLAVSGANVLTF
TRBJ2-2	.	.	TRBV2	TGTGCCAGCAGCCCGGATGGACTACCCTCAACCGGGGAGCTGTTTTTT	CASSPDGLPSTGELFF
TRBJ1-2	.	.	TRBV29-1	TGCAGCGCCGACCCCGGGGGGGGCCATGGCTACACCTTC	CSADPGGGHGYTF
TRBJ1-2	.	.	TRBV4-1	TGCGCCAGCAGCCAAGATTCTCGGCGGGCGAACTATGGCTACACCTTC	CASSQDSRRANYGYTF
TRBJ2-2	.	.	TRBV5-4	TGTGCCAGCAGCTTGGCCCCTGGAAGATCCGCCGGGGAGCTGTTTTTT	CASSLAPGRSAGELFF
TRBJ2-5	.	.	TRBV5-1	TGCGCCAGCAGCTTGGAGTGGCAGGGGGAGACCCAGTACTTC	CASSLEWQGETQYF
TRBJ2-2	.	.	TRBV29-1	TGCAGCGTGAACAGGGCCGGGGAGCTGTTTTTT	CSVNRAGELFF
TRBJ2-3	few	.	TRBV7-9	TGTGCCAGCAGCTTAGCAAAAACAGATACGCAGTATTTT	CASSLAKTDTQYF
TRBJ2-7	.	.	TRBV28	TGTGCCAGCAGTCCATCAAGCGGACTTGTCTACGAGCAGTACTTC	CASSPSSGLVYEQYF
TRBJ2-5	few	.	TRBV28	TGTGCCAGCAGTTTCACGTCTGGGACTGCGGGGCAAGAGACCCAGTACTTC	CASSFTSGTAGQETQYF
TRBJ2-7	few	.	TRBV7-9	TGTGCATACCAAAGCTTGAGCTCCTACGAGCAGTACTTC	CAYQSLSSYEQYF
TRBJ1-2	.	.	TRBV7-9	TGTGCCAGCAGCTTAGAGCGGCAGGCGGGGGGCTACACCTTC	CASSLERQAGGYTF
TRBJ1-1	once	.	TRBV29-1	TGCAGCGTCGCCCAGATCTTAGAGAACTCTGAAGCTTTCTTT	CSVAQILENSEAFF
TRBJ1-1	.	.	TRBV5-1	TGCGCCAGCAGCTCGTTAACCGGGAACACTGAAGCTTTCTTT	CASSSLTGNTEAFF
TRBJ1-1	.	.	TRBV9	TGTGCCAGCAGCCCTACCGGACCCCAGGGGAGGAACACTGAAGCTTTCTTT	CASSPTGPQGRNTEAFF